This T cell receptor (beta chain) appears in the sequencing data of a study of cytomegalovirus exposure and HLA in healthy donors. The sample holds one count of this clone. Its antigen is undetermined. The PCR contained 60 Vbeta and 13 Jbeta primers. Sequencing used immunoSEQ multiplex PCR; TCRdb keeps in-frame clones, though not all of them. The profile shows approximately 170,000 clones, around three quarters of them singletons. Study outcomes and limitations: TCR beta sequences reportedly predicted most subjects' HLA-A and HLA-B alleles accurately.

Sequenced sample: PBMCs. This TCR came from a woman aged 25-40 years in good health and CMV-seropositive.

The chain's CDR3 is CASSPVGQTYTEAFF. CDR3 DNA: TGTGCCAGCTCACCCGTGGGGCAGACTTACACTGAAGCTTTCTTT. This chain uses TRBV18 with TRBJ1-1; a weak D match, TRBD1 (5 bases). Germline values: CDR1 KGHSH, CDR2 LQKENI. The V gene lost 3 bases and the J gene lost 3 bases, with 14 bases spanning the gap. The CDR3 extends over 15 amino acids.